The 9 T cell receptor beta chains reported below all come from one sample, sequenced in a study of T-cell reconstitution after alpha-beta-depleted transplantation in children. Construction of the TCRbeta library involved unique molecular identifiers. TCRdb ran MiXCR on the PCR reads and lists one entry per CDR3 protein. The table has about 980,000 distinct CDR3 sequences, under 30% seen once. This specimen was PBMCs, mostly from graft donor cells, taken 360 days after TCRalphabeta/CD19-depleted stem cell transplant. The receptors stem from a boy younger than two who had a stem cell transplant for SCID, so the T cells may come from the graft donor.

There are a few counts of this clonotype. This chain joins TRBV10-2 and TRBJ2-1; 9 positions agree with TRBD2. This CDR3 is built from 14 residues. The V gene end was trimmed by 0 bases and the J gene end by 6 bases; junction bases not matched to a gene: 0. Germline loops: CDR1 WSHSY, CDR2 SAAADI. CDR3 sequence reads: CASSESSGGNEQFF. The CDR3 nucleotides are TGCGCCAGCAGTGAGTCTAGCGGGGGCAATGAGCAGTTCTTC.

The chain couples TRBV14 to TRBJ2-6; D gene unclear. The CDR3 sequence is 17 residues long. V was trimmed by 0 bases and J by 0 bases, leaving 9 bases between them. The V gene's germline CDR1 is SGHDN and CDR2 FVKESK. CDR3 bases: TGTGCCAGCAGCCAAGATCTCAGACGCTCTGGGGCCAACGTCCTGACTTTC. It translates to CASSQDLRRSGANVLTF.

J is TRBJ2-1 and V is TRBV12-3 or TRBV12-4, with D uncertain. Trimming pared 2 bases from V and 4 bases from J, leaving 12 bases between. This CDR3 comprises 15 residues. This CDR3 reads CASSLPIDGYNEQFF. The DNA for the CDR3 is TGTGCCAGCAGTTTACCCATTGACGGTTACAATGAGCAGTTCTTC.

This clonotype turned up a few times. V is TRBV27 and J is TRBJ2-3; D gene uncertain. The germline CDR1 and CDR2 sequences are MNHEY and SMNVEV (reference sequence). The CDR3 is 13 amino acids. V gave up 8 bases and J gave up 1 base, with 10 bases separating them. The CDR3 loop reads CASRGAGTDTQYF. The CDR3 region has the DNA TGTGCCAGCCGCGGCGCGGGCACAGATACGCAGTATTTT.

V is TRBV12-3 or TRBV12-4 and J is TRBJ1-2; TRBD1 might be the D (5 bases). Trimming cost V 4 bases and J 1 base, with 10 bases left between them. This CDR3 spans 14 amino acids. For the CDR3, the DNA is TGTGCCAGCAGTTGGGGGTGGAGTAACTATGGCTACACCTTC. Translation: CASSWGWSNYGYTF.

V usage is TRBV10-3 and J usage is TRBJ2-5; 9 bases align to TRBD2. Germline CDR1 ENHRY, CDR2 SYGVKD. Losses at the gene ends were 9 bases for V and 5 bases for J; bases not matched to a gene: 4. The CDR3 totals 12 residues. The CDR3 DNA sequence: TGTGCCATTGCGGGGGGGCCGGAGACCCAGTACTTC. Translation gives CAIAGGPETQYF.

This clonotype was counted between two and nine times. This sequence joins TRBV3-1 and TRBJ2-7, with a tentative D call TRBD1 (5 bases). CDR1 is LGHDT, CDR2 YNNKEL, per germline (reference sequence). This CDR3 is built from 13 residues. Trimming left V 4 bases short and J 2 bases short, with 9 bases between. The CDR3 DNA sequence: TGTGCCAGCAGCCGACAGACCGCCTACGAGCAGTACTTC. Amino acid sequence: CASSRQTAYEQYF.

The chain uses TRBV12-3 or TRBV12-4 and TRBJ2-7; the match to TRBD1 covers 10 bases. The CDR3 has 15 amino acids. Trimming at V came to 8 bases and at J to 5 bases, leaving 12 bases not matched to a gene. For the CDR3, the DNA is TGTGCCAGCGGGTCAACCGGGACAGGGGCCCACGAGCAGTACTTC. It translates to CASGSTGTGAHEQYF.

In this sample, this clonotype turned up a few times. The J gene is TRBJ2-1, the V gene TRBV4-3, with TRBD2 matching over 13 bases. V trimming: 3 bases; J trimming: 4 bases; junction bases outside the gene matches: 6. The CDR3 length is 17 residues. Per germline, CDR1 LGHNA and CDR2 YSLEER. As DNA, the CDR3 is TGCGCCAGCAGCCACGGACTAGCGGGGGTGACATACAATGAGCAGTTCTTC. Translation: CASSHGLAGVTYNEQFF.